This entry features one T cell receptor beta chain sequence. Relative to the germline gene, one junction end is altered; a read error may explain this. The entry originates in a study of cytomegalovirus exposure and HLA in healthy donors. Germline CDR1 and CDR2: SSHAT and FNYEAQ (reference sequence). The CDR3 contains 17 residues. The study ran its PCR with 60 Vbeta and 13 Jbeta primers. Using immunoSEQ multiplex PCR, the repertoire was profiled, and TCRdb retains in-frame clones only, with some absent. The sample carries about 140,000 clones, 73% recorded once. Sequencing was carried out using PBMCs. The chain has TRBV7-7 and TRBJ2-1; the D gene is possibly TRBD2 (5 bases). The origin of this receptor is a woman in her thirties or forties in good health and CMV-seronegative. The CDR3 DNA sequence: TGTGCTAGCAGCCCGTCCCCTCGCGGGCCCGGCGGTAATGAGCAGTTCTTC. This encodes CASSPSPRGPGGNEQFF.